These 29 T cell receptor beta chains came from one sample sequenced in a study of shared clonotypes between healthy human individuals. Produced via immunoSEQ multiplex PCR; TCRdb's table is partial and in-frame only. This table holds 900,000 to 1,200,000 clones, about 84% found once. Sequencing was carried out using memory CD4+ T cells from PBMCs. Subset defined: CD45RA-negative fraction. The receptor set was obtained from a man aged 18 to 29 in good health. Some clones in this sample may be carry-over from other donors' samples.

V and J are TRBV9 and TRBJ2-5, with 8 bases aligning to TRBD1. Losses at the gene ends were 2 bases for V and 2 bases for J; bases not matched to a gene: 8. Germline V lookup: CDR1 SGDLS, CDR2 YYNGEE. The CDR3 is 16 amino acids. The CDR3 DNA follows: TGTGCCAGCAGCGTGGCAGGACAGGGAAAGCAAGAGACCCAGTACTTC. This translates into CASSVAGQGKQETQYF.

The V and J genes are TRBV7-9 and TRBJ1-3; D gene uncertain. Trimming cost V 5 bases and J 4 bases, with 18 bases left between them. CDR3 size: 16 residues. CDR1 and CDR2 from the germline V gene are SEHNR and FQNEAQ (reference sequence). This CDR3 is CASSPQVNLAGNTIYF. CDR3 DNA sequence: TGTGCCAGCAGCCCCCAGGTTAACCTGGCAGGAAACACCATATATTTT.

This clone was detected many times. The genes are TRBV4-2 and TRBJ1-5; D unclear. Looked up from germline, CDR1 is LGHNA and CDR2 is YNFKEQ. Trimming took 0 bases from V and 6 from J, leaving 6 bases between them. This CDR3 comprises 13 residues. CDR3 in amino acids: CASSQEVRQPQHF. The CDR3 bases are TGTGCCAGCAGCCAAGAAGTGCGTCAGCCCCAGCATTTT.

This clone has just one count. V and J are TRBV6-5 and TRBJ1-2; D unclear. Trimming took off 5 bases at V and 11 bases at J, with 24 bases between the two ends. Germline-derived CDR1 and CDR2 are MNHEY and SVGAGI. CDR3 length: 15 residues. The CDR3 coding sequence is TGTGCCAGCAGTCCCGACGGTTGGAGGGCCTCGGGGTACACCTTC. It specifies CASSPDGWRASGYTF.

Ten or more counts support this clone. V usage is TRBV5-4 and J usage is TRBJ2-3, with a tentative D call TRBD2 (8 bases). The length of the CDR3 is 17 residues. In germline, CDR1 is SGHNT, CDR2 YYREEE (reference sequence). The V end lost 4 bases, the J end lost 8 bases, and 26 bases lay between the germline ends. The CDR3 here is CASSHAGTRDKGATQYF. The CDR3 bases are TGTGCCAGCAGCCACGCCGGGACTAGGGACAAGGGGGCTACGCAGTATTTT.

The chain employs TRBV7-9 and TRBJ2-1; 9 nucleotides agree with TRBD2. CDR1 is SEHNR and CDR2 is FQNEAQ in the germline V gene (reference sequence). The CDR3 spans 19 residues. V trimming: 4 bases; J trimming: 3 bases; junction bases outside the gene matches: 16. CDR3 protein: CASSSPGLAGRGGYNEQFF. In nucleotides, the CDR3 is TGTGCCAGCAGCTCTCCGGGACTAGCCGGGAGGGGGGGCTACAATGAGCAGTTCTTC.

The chain links TRBV7-3 to TRBJ2-1; D remains unclear. Trimming removed 5 bases from V and 3 bases from J, with 11 bases in between. This CDR3 spans 14 amino acids. Per the germline V gene, CDR1 is SGHTA and CDR2 is FQGTGA. This CDR3 is CASSQDPNYNEQFF. CDR3 bases: TGTGCCAGCAGCCAGGATCCCAACTACAATGAGCAGTTCTTC.

The gene calls are TRBV28 and TRBJ2-5; the match to TRBD2 covers 11 bases. CDR1 and CDR2 (germline): MDHEN, SYDVKM. This CDR3 contains 18 residues. Losses at the gene ends were 5 bases for V and 0 bases for J; bases not matched to a gene: 11. Here the CDR3 reads CASSPDRGTSGYQETQYF. The CDR3, as DNA: TGTGCCAGCAGTCCAGACAGGGGGACTAGCGGATACCAAGAGACCCAGTACTTC. Filled out from reference TRBV28 and TRBJ2-5, the complete variable domain reads DVKVTQSSRYLVKRTGEKVFLECVQDMDHENMFWYRQDPGLGLRLIYFSYDVKMKEKGDIPEGYSVSREKKERFSLILESASTNQTSMYLCASSPDRGTSGYQETQYFGPGTRLLVL.

The rearrangement joins TRBV10-3 to TRBJ1-3; D is ambiguous. Germline loops: CDR1 ENHRY, CDR2 SYGVKD. Trimming took off 2 bases at V and 0 bases at J, with 11 bases between the two ends. This CDR3 is built from 16 residues. The CDR3 protein is CAISEMVAVSGNTIYF. In DNA, the CDR3 is TGTGCCATCAGTGAGATGGTGGCAGTCTCTGGAAACACCATATATTTT.

V is TRBV5-6 and J is TRBJ2-7; 9 bases agree with TRBD2. After removal of 4 bases from V and 2 bases from J, the junction contained 7 bases not matched to a gene. The CDR3 runs 15 residues. CDR1 and CDR2 (germline): SGHDT, YYEEEE. The CDR3, as DNA: TGTGCCAGCAGCCCACGGACTAGCGCGGCCTACGAGCAGTACTTC. The encoded protein is CASSPRTSAAYEQYF. Complete variable domain (other parts from reference TRBV5-6 and TRBJ2-7): DAGVTQSPTHLIKTRGQQVTLRCSPKSGHDTVSWYQQALGQGPQFIFQYYEEEERQRGNFPDRFSGHQFPNYSSELNVNALLLGDSALYLCASSPRTSAAYEQYFGPGTRLTVT.

The gene calls are TRBV6-5 and TRBJ2-7, with D tentatively TRBD2 (7 bases). The CDR3 has 14 amino acids. The ends were cut back, 7 bases at V and 6 bases at J, with 19 bases in the middle. Germline values: CDR1 MNHEY, CDR2 SVGAGI. CDR3 DNA sequence: TGTGCCAGCACCCGTTCCCCCGGGGGGCGCGAGCAGTACTTC. This translates into CASTRSPGGREQYF.

V and J are TRBV7-3 and TRBJ2-3; 9 nucleotides line up with TRBD2. The CDR3 runs 17 residues. Trimming cost V 0 bases and J 4 bases; bases outside gene matches: 8. Germline CDR1 SGHTA, CDR2 FQGTGA. This CDR3 is CASSLTGASGTPDTQYF. CDR3 in DNA: TGTGCCAGCAGCTTAACCGGGGCTAGCGGGACTCCAGATACGCAGTATTTT. Complete variable domain (other parts from reference TRBV7-3 and TRBJ2-3): GAGVSQTPSNKVTEKGKYVELRCDPISGHTALYWYRQSLGQGPEFLIYFQGTGAADDSGLPNDRFFAVRPEGSVSTLKIQRTERGDSAVYLCASSLTGASGTPDTQYFGPGTRLTVL.

This chain connects TRBV19 to TRBJ2-7; 8 nucleotides line up with TRBD1. The V gene end was trimmed by 6 bases and the J gene end by 4 bases; junction bases not matched to a gene: 11. Germline V gene sequence: CDR1 LNHDA, CDR2 SQIVND (reference sequence). This CDR3 has 15 residues. In DNA form, the CDR3 reads TGTGCCAGTAGCCAGCCCCGACAGGGGTTTTACGAGCAGTACTTC. This translates into CASSQPRQGFYEQYF.

V gene TRBV2 combines with J gene TRBJ2-5; either TRBD1 or TRBD2 may fit D (5 bases each). The J call may be faulty, since TRBJ2-7 better matches the DNA end. Germline values: CDR1 SNHLY, CDR2 FYNNEI. The CDR3 is 14 amino acids. CDR3 residues: CASRPNRDLYEQYF. DNA for the CDR3: TGTGCCAGCAGGCCCAACCGGGACCTCTACGAGCAGTACTTC.

The chain has TRBV5-5 and TRBJ1-1; 7 positions match TRBD1. This CDR3 is 12 amino acids long. The V gene end was trimmed by 4 bases and the J gene end by 8 bases; junction bases not matched to a gene: 5. CDR1 and CDR2 (germline): SGHKS, YYEKEE (reference sequence). The CDR3 DNA reads TGTGCCAGCAGCCCCAGGGGGACCGAAGCTTTCTTT. This gives the protein CASSPRGTEAFF.

The chain has TRBV29-1 and TRBJ2-1, with D hard to call. V was clipped by 6 bases and J by 0 bases, with 15 bases between them. The CDR3 runs 15 residues. Germline V gene data show CDR1 as SQVTM and CDR2 as ANQGSEA. CDR3 sequence (DNA): TGCAGCGTGGCCAATCCAGATTTCTCCTACAATGAGCAGTTCTTC. Translated, it gives CSVANPDFSYNEQFF.

The chain is built from TRBV27 and TRBJ2-7, with D perhaps TRBD1 or TRBD2 (7 bases each). The length of the CDR3 is 16 residues. Germline CDR1 reads MNHEY; CDR2 reads SMNVEV (reference sequence). V lost 6 bases to trimming and J lost 0 bases, with 18 bases between them. This chain's CDR3 is CASSSAARGGSYEQYF. The CDR3, as DNA: TGTGCCAGCAGCTCCGCTGCCAGGGGGGGCTCCTACGAGCAGTACTTC.

This clone was seen once. The V call is TRBV19, the J call TRBJ1-5; no clear D. The CDR3 extends over 17 amino acids. V shed 5 bases and J shed 2 bases, with 19 bases lying between them. Germline CDR1 is LNHDA and CDR2 is SQIVND (reference sequence). CDR3 DNA: TGTGCCAGTAGTCATCGGCCGTCTGACTGGGGCAATCAGCCCCAGCATTTT. Its translation is CASSHRPSDWGNQPQHF.

This clone was counted a few times. The chain is built from TRBV6-5 and TRBJ1-1; D gene ambiguous. V lost 7 bases to trimming and J lost 3 bases, with 6 bases between them. This CDR3 has 11 residues. Germline-derived CDR1 and CDR2 are MNHEY and SVGAGI. CDR3 protein: CASTRYTEAFF. In DNA, the CDR3 is TGTGCCAGCACGAGATACACTGAAGCTTTCTTT.

The chain uses TRBV6-4 and TRBJ1-5; no firm D call. Germline CDR1 and CDR2: MRHNA and SNTAGT. The CDR3 is 14 residues long. The germline V and J ends were trimmed by 7 bases and 6 bases, with 16 bases remaining between them. The CDR3 DNA reads as TGTGCCAGCACCCGGCAAGGGTACGGTCAGCCCCAGCATTTT. Amino acids: CASTRQGYGQPQHF.

The CDR3 is CAWSDPRRGSTDTQYF. The CDR3 DNA is TGTGCCTGGAGTGACCCCCGACGGGGTAGCACAGATACGCAGTATTTT. V usage is TRBV30 and J usage is TRBJ2-3; tentatively, D is TRBD2 (5 bases). V was shortened by 1 base and J by 0 bases, with 14 bases between the two germline ends. The CDR3 is 16 amino acids. Germline V gives CDR1 GTSNPN, CDR2 SVGIG (reference sequence). Looking up the rest from reference TRBV30 and TRBJ2-3 gives the full variable domain: SQTIHQWPATLVQPVGSPLSLECTVEGTSNPNLYWYRQAAGRGLQLLFYSVGIGQISSEVPQNLSASRPQDRQFILSSKKLLLSDSGFYLCAWSDPRRGSTDTQYFGPGTRLTVL.

The gene calls are TRBV19 and TRBJ2-3; D ambiguous. The CDR3 length is 12 residues. V lost 6 bases, J lost 5 bases, and 9 bases lay in between. CDR1 is LNHDA and CDR2 is SQIVND in the germline V gene (reference sequence). The CDR3 is CASRRMGDTQYF. CDR3 in DNA: TGTGCCAGTAGGAGGATGGGAGATACGCAGTATTTT.

The V gene is TRBV6-7, the J gene TRBJ1-3; tentative D call: TRBD1 (6 bases). TRBV6-7 is noted as an ORF with a role that remains uncertain. The V end was cut by 7 bases, the J end by 0 bases, with 16 bases between. The CDR3 loop spans 16 amino acids. CDR3 amino acids: CASTKPGDTSGNTIYF. The CDR3 DNA reads TGTGCCAGCACTAAGCCCGGGGACACCTCTGGAAACACCATATATTTT.

The gene calls are TRBV6-1 and TRBJ2-7; D gene uncertain. The germline V gene encodes CDR1 MNHNS and CDR2 SASEGT. Trimming removed 3 bases at V and 2 bases at J, with 14 bases between. The length of the CDR3 is 15 residues. Here the CDR3 reads CASSENHGRTYEQYF. The CDR3 DNA is TGTGCCAGCAGTGAGAATCACGGACGGACCTACGAGCAGTACTTC.

In this sample, this clone turned up many times. The chain links TRBV14 to TRBJ2-5; D gene unclear. The CDR3 has 14 amino acids. The germline V and J ends were trimmed by 0 bases and 5 bases, with 10 bases remaining between them. Germline CDR1 reads SGHDN; CDR2 reads FVKESK. This chain's CDR3 is CASSQEGFLETQYF. The CDR3 DNA sequence: TGTGCCAGCAGCCAAGAGGGATTTTTGGAGACCCAGTACTTC.

The V and J genes are TRBV30 and TRBJ2-3; D is unresolved. The CDR3 spans 11 residues. CDR1 is GTSNPN and CDR2 is SVGIG in the germline V gene (reference sequence). The V and J ends lost 4 bases and 2 bases respectively, with 4 bases between them. This chain's CDR3 is CAWTPTDTQYF. The DNA of the CDR3 is TGTGCCTGGACGCCCACAGATACGCAGTATTTT.

The J gene is TRBJ2-1, the V gene TRBV18; D may be TRBD1 or TRBD2 (5 bases each). This CDR3 region has 15 residues. V lost 3 bases and J lost 0, with 9 bases in between. The germline gives CDR1 KGHSH, CDR2 LQKENI. The CDR3 is CASSPGLASYNEQFF. The CDR3 region has the DNA TGTGCCAGCTCACCGGGGCTAGCCTCCTACAATGAGCAGTTCTTC.

This chain's CDR3 is CASSFPAGTGAQEQYF. The CDR3 bases are TGCGCCAGCAGCTTCCCGGCCGGGACAGGGGCCCAAGAGCAGTACTTC. The rearrangement uses TRBV5-1 and TRBJ2-7; the match to TRBD1 covers 10 bases. Losses at the gene ends were 2 bases for V and 7 bases for J; bases not matched to a gene: 12. The CDR3 has 16 amino acids. Germline V gives CDR1 SGHRS, CDR2 YFSETQ.

The V and J genes are TRBV5-1 and TRBJ2-3, with TRBD2 matching 8 bases. Losses at the gene ends were 0 bases for V and 4 bases for J; bases not matched to a gene: 7. The CDR3 is 16 residues long. Germline V gene data show CDR1 as SGHRS and CDR2 as YFSETQ. The CDR3 region has the DNA TGCGCCAGCAGCTTGGGTACGGGAGGGCCGGCAGATACGCAGTATTTT. Translation: CASSLGTGGPADTQYF.